The 27 T cell receptor beta chains given below trace back to one sample, sequenced in a study of blood T cell repertoires in COVID-19. Libraries were prepared by immunoSEQ multiplex PCR; TCRdb keeps only in-frame clonotypes and omits some of them. Of roughly 120,000 clones listed, about 93% are singletons. Sequenced material: peripheral blood. All receptors derive from a man in his fifties or sixties with COVID-19, enrolled during active disease.

A single count supports this clone. The chain uses TRBV11-2 and TRBJ2-1, with 9 nucleotides matching TRBD1. CDR1 SGHAT and CDR2 FQNNGV come from the germline V gene. The CDR3 totals 15 residues. The trim removed 6 bases at V and 6 bases at J, leaving 9 bases unmatched. The CDR3 spells CASSPGRDRANEQFF. CDR3 coding DNA: TGTGCCAGCAGTCCTGGCCGGGACAGGGCCAATGAGCAGTTCTTC.

This chain uses TRBV27 with TRBJ2-1, with D perhaps matching TRBD1 (5 bases). This CDR3 is 20 amino acids long. V was shortened by 5 bases and J by 0 bases, with 26 bases between the two germline ends. Germline-derived CDR1 and CDR2 are MNHEY and SMNVEV (reference sequence). CDR3 coding DNA: TGTGCCAGCAGTCCCACTCGGCGACAGTCCCAACTTACCTCCTACAATGAGCAGTTCTTC. Its protein product is CASSPTRRQSQLTSYNEQFF.

J is TRBJ2-1 and V is TRBV7-6; 8 bases map to TRBD2. CDR1 and CDR2 from the germline V gene are SGHVS and FNYEAQ. The CDR3 is made up of 15 amino acids. The trim removed 2 bases at V and 5 bases at J, leaving 5 bases unmatched. In DNA, the CDR3 is TGTGCCAGCAGCTTAACGCGGGAGGCCCACAATGAGCAGTTCTTC. Protein: CASSLTREAHNEQFF.

As regards this clone: This same CDR3 is encoded by further DNA sequences in the sample. This chain connects TRBV6-5 to TRBJ1-5; tentatively, D is TRBD1 (6 bases). Trimming removed 6 bases from V and 4 bases from J, with 7 bases in between. Germline lookup yields CDR1 MNHEY and CDR2 SVGAGI. This CDR3 region has 12 residues. The CDR3 DNA sequence: TGTGCCAGCAGAACAGGGAATCAGCCCCAGCATTTT. Its protein product is CASRTGNQPQHF.

CDR3 protein: CASRSGTVGTGELFF. In DNA, the CDR3 is TGCGCCAGCAGGTCCGGGACAGTGGGCACCGGGGAGCTGTTTTTT. This chain links TRBV5-1 with TRBJ2-2, with 7 positions matching TRBD1. V was pared by 5 bases and J by 4 bases, with 8 bases of the junction left unmatched. Germline V lookup: CDR1 SGHRS, CDR2 YFSETQ. CDR3 length: 15 residues.

The chain carries TRBV29-1 and TRBJ2-7; D gene ambiguous. CDR3 length: 11 residues. The V gene's germline CDR1 is SQVTM and CDR2 ANQGSEA. V was trimmed by 5 bases and J by 6 bases, leaving 11 bases between them. This chain's CDR3 is CSVMTRLEQYF. CDR3 sequence (DNA): TGCAGCGTTATGACTCGACTCGAGCAGTACTTC.

This clone appeared once. The chain has TRBV24-1 and TRBJ1-5; D is possibly TRBD1 (5 bases). This CDR3 spans 14 amino acids. Germline V gene sequence: CDR1 KGHDR, CDR2 SFDVKD. The germline V and J ends were trimmed by 5 bases and 7 bases, with 14 bases remaining between them. CDR3 sequence: CATSGGVSRQPQHF. CDR3 nucleotides: TGTGCCACCAGTGGGGGGGTGTCCAGGCAGCCCCAGCATTTT.

The gene calls are TRBV7-9 and TRBJ1-4; 7 bases map to TRBD1. The junction had 12 bases not matched to a gene; V was cut back by 9 bases and J by 8 bases. Germline assignment: CDR1 SEHNR and CDR2 FQNEAQ (reference sequence). The CDR3 extends over 14 amino acids. The CDR3 DNA reads as TGTGCCAGTTCCCCAGGGGGGAGAGAAGAAAAACTGTTTTTT. Translating it yields CASSPGGREEKLFF.

This clone has only one observation. V usage is TRBV6-5 and J usage is TRBJ2-7, with a weak D call TRBD2 (5 bases). The germline V gene has CDR1 MNHEY and CDR2 SVGAGI. V lost 6 bases to trimming and J lost 7 bases, with 19 bases between them. The CDR3 runs to 14 residues. The CDR3 DNA reads as TGTGCCAGCAGCGCGGGTGGTCTCCCGGGGGAGCAGTACTTC. This sequence encodes CASSAGGLPGEQYF.

This chain connects TRBV27 to TRBJ1-1, with 8 bases identical to TRBD1. This CDR3 is 16 amino acids long. CDR1 is MNHEY, CDR2 SMNVEV, per germline (reference sequence). The ends lost 5 bases at V and 4 bases at J; junction bases unmatched: 12. Here the CDR3 DNA reads TGTGCCAGCAGTCGGGATCCCACAGGGGGTAGCACTGAAGCTTTCTTT. Its protein product is CASSRDPTGGSTEAFF.

The chain combines TRBV2 with TRBJ2-3; D is possibly TRBD1 (6 bases). Germline V gene lookup returns CDR1 SNHLY and CDR2 FYNNEI. Trimming took off 9 bases at V and 2 bases at J, with 12 bases between the two ends. The CDR3 totals 13 residues. The CDR3 region is CASDRLDTDTQYF. The CDR3 DNA is TGTGCCAGTGACAGGTTGGACACAGATACGCAGTATTTT.

V is TRBV7-9 and J is TRBJ1-3; D is possibly TRBD1 (6 bases). This CDR3 region has 14 residues. Trimming stripped 5 bases from V and 4 bases from J, with 12 bases between. Germline CDR1 reads SEHNR; CDR2 reads FQNEAQ (reference sequence). The CDR3 reads CASSRTEEGNTIYF. The DNA of the CDR3 is TGTGCCAGCAGCCGGACAGAGGAGGGAAACACCATATATTTT.

The chain couples TRBV18 to TRBJ1-6; D gene unclear. CDR1 is KGHSH, CDR2 LQKENI, per germline. The CDR3 runs to 16 residues. Trimming stripped 2 bases from V and 7 bases from J, with 15 bases between. The DNA for the CDR3 is TGTGCCAGCTCACCAGACGACCTCGGGAGGAATTCACCCCTCCACTTT. This sequence encodes CASSPDDLGRNSPLHF.

This clone was observed a single time. This chain connects TRBV28 to TRBJ2-1; D gene uncertain. The germline CDR1 and CDR2 sequences are MDHEN and SYDVKM. Trimming cost V 2 bases and J 9 bases, with 11 bases left between them. This CDR3 spans 13 amino acids. The CDR3 protein is CASSLGQTGEQFF. CDR3 sequence (DNA): TGTGCCAGCAGTTTAGGGCAGACCGGTGAGCAGTTCTTC.

V gene TRBV5-1 combines with J gene TRBJ2-1; D perhaps matches TRBD1 (7 bases). Trimming removed 0 bases from V and 10 bases from J, with 14 bases in between. This CDR3 has 14 amino acids. The V gene's germline CDR1 is SGHRS and CDR2 YFSETQ. As DNA, the CDR3 is TGCGCCAGCAGCTTGGGGACAGGACTACACGAGCAGTTCTTC. Protein product: CASSLGTGLHEQFF.

The chain has TRBV11-3 and TRBJ1-3; TRBD1 is a possible D gene (5 bases). The CDR3 runs 15 residues. With 8 bases removed from V and 3 bases from J, the gap between germline ends came to 17 bases. Germline V lookup: CDR1 SGHNT, CDR2 YENEEA. The CDR3 is CASLPGTLGGNTIYF. The CDR3 DNA reads TGTGCCAGCCTCCCCGGGACTCTGGGTGGAAACACCATATATTTT.

The rearrangement links TRBV19 to TRBJ2-1; weak D call: TRBD2 (5 bases). Trimming removed 6 bases at V and 8 bases at J, with 14 bases between. Looked up from germline, CDR1 is LNHDA and CDR2 is SQIVND (reference sequence). The CDR3 is 13 amino acids. As DNA, the CDR3 is TGTGCCAGTAGAACCCTGGGAGCTGATGAGCAGTTCTTC. Translation: CASRTLGADEQFF.

The genes are TRBV24-1 and TRBJ1-2, with 9 nucleotides matching TRBD1. Germline-derived CDR1 and CDR2 are KGHDR and SFDVKD. Losses at the gene ends were 3 bases for V and 6 bases for J; bases not matched to a gene: 16. This CDR3 has 18 amino acids. The CDR3 coding sequence is TGTGCCACCAGTGATCCCACCGGGACAGGGATGCTTGGGGATGGCTACACCTTC. This translates into CATSDPTGTGMLGDGYTF.

The chain couples TRBV5-6 to TRBJ1-1; a weak D match, TRBD1 (5 bases). Germline V gene sequence: CDR1 SGHDT, CDR2 YYEEEE. Trimming stripped 3 bases from V and 0 bases from J, with 9 bases between. CDR3 length equals 14 residues. The CDR3 region has the DNA TGTGCCAGCAGCTCTCAGGGAATGAACACTGAAGCTTTCTTT. Amino acid sequence: CASSSQGMNTEAFF.

This clone was picked up one time. The V gene is TRBV28, the J gene TRBJ2-2, with D possibly being TRBD2 (6 bases). V gave up 6 bases and J gave up 4 bases, with 15 bases separating them. The length of the CDR3 is 15 residues. CDR1 and CDR2 (germline): MDHEN, SYDVKM. The CDR3 region is CASRPGSLGTGELFF. CDR3 DNA sequence: TGTGCCAGCAGGCCCGGGAGTCTGGGCACCGGGGAGCTGTTTTTT.

The chain joins TRBV3-1 (or the pseudogene TRBV3-2) to TRBJ2-5; TRBD1 is a possible D gene (6 bases). Germline V gene lookup returns CDR1 LGHDT and CDR2 YNNKEL (reference sequence). The CDR3 is made up of 13 amino acids. Deletions cut 4 bases from V and 5 bases from J, with 11 bases between. CDR3 sequence: CASSRQGRETQYF. In DNA form, the CDR3 reads TGTGCCAGCAGCCGCCAGGGGCGGGAGACCCAGTACTTC.

The chain uses TRBV6-5 and TRBJ2-2; a weak D match, TRBD1 (7 bases). The germline V gene encodes CDR1 MNHEY and CDR2 SVGAGI. CDR3 size: 15 residues. Trimming removed 7 bases at V and 4 bases at J, with 16 bases between. CDR3 bases: TGTGCCAGCAACCGGGACTCAGGGGGCACCGGGGAGCTGTTTTTT. It specifies CASNRDSGGTGELFF.

The chain employs TRBV19 and TRBJ2-1, with TRBD1 matching 8 bases. Per the germline V gene, CDR1 is LNHDA and CDR2 is SQIVND (reference sequence). This CDR3 is built from 13 residues. After removal of 6 bases from V and 3 bases from J, the junction contained 1 base not matched to a gene. The CDR3: CASRDRGYNEQFF. Written as DNA, the CDR3 is TGTGCCAGTAGAGACAGGGGCTACAATGAGCAGTTCTTC.

This chain joins TRBV7-2 and TRBJ1-2; D unclear. Germline CDR1 reads SGHTA; CDR2 reads FQGNSA. CDR3 length equals 12 residues. V shed 3 bases and J shed 2 bases, with 4 bases lying between them. CDR3 sequence reads: CASSFLNYGYTF. The DNA for the CDR3 is TGTGCCAGCAGCTTTCTGAACTATGGCTACACCTTC.

The chain links TRBV7-6 to TRBJ2-1; 7 bases match TRBD2. Looked up from germline, CDR1 is SGHVS and CDR2 is FNYEAQ. The V gene end was trimmed by 1 base and the J gene end by 8 bases; junction bases not matched to a gene: 5. This CDR3 has 14 residues. CDR3 sequence reads: CASSLVAGGDEQFF. Here the CDR3 DNA reads TGTGCCAGCAGCTTAGTAGCGGGTGGCGATGAGCAGTTCTTC.

V is TRBV11-2 and J is TRBJ2-2; TRBD2 matches 11 bases. Trimming cost V 5 bases and J 5 bases; bases outside gene matches: 7. CDR1 is SGHAT, CDR2 FQNNGV, per germline. The CDR3 loop spans 16 amino acids. As DNA, the CDR3 is TGTGCCAGCAGCCACCTAGCGGGAGGCCGGACCGGGGAGCTGTTTTTT. This translates into CASSHLAGGRTGELFF.

This chain uses TRBV7-9 with TRBJ2-7; 8 bases align to TRBD2. The germline V gene has CDR1 SEHNR and CDR2 FQNEAQ (reference sequence). This CDR3 contains 14 residues. V lost 3 bases and J lost 4; bases outside the gene matches: 5. CDR3 DNA: TGTGCCAGCAGCTTGAGCGGGAGATGGTACGAGCAGTACTTC. The encoded protein is CASSLSGRWYEQYF.